These 15 T cell receptor beta chains share one sample of origin, sequenced in a study of shared clonotypes between healthy human individuals. Here immunoSEQ multiplex PCR was the method, and the copy in TCRdb shows in-frame clones only, minus some. The table lists about 1.5 million clones, 95% to 99% of them singletons. Sequenced: naive CD4+ T cells sorted from blood. Subset here: CD45RA+ positively selected. The receptor set was obtained from a young man in good health.

V and J are TRBV5-1 and TRBJ2-7, with a possible D match to TRBD2 (6 bases). Trimming left V 4 bases short and J 2 bases short, with 16 bases between. Germline CDR1 and CDR2: SGHRS and YFSETQ. The CDR3 length is 15 residues. CDR3: CASSPGRTITYEQYF. Here the CDR3 DNA reads TGCGCCAGCAGCCCTGGACGGACTATTACCTACGAGCAGTACTTC.

This clone was recorded a few times. This chain links TRBV7-9 with TRBJ2-6, with TRBD2 identical over 7 bases. This CDR3 contains 14 residues. Trimming cost V 7 bases and J 2 bases; bases outside gene matches: 2. The germline V gene encodes CDR1 SEHNR and CDR2 FQNEAQ (reference sequence). CDR3 residues: CASTGGAGANVLTF. CDR3 sequence (DNA): TGTGCCAGCACTGGGGGGGCTGGGGCCAACGTCCTGACTTTC.

The chain couples TRBV11-3 to TRBJ2-5; no firm D call. The V gene's germline CDR1 is SGHNT and CDR2 YENEEA. The CDR3 is 15 amino acids. Trimming left V 4 bases short and J 1 base short, with 13 bases between. DNA for the CDR3: TGTGCCAGCAGCTCAAGCTTGGGGTCCCAAGAGACCCAGTACTTC. Encoded protein: CASSSSLGSQETQYF.

This sequence joins TRBV7-2 and TRBJ2-1, with D possibly TRBD2 on 6 matching bases. The germline V and J ends were trimmed by 4 bases and 9 bases, with 19 bases remaining between them. Germline V lookup: CDR1 SGHTA, CDR2 FQGNSA. The CDR3 spans 15 residues. The CDR3 DNA sequence: TGTGCCAGCAGCTCCCGGGGTACTAGCTTCCGTGAGCAGTTCTTC. It codes for CASSSRGTSFREQFF.

The CDR3 sequence is CASIPFWGAGNEQFF. The CDR3, as DNA: TGTGCCAGCATTCCATTCTGGGGGGCGGGCAATGAGCAGTTCTTC. V usage is TRBV6-1 and J usage is TRBJ2-1, with D perhaps TRBD1 or TRBD2 (6 bases each). Deletions cut 7 bases from V and 6 bases from J, with 19 bases between. The V gene's germline CDR1 is MNHNS and CDR2 SASEGT. The length of the CDR3 is 15 residues.

The chain uses TRBV7-2 and TRBJ2-7; possibly TRBD2 for D (5 bases). V was pared by 2 bases and J by 3 bases, with 11 bases between. Germline CDR1 SGHTA, CDR2 FQGNSA. The CDR3 loop spans 14 amino acids. The DNA for the CDR3 is TGTGCCAGCAGCTTAACCGCGGGCGGCTACGAGCAGTACTTC. The encoded protein is CASSLTAGGYEQYF.

The chain couples TRBV28 to TRBJ1-1, with D hard to call. Trimming took off 7 bases at V and 0 bases at J, with 15 bases between the two ends. Germline assignment: CDR1 MDHEN and CDR2 SYDVKM. CDR3 length equals 15 residues. CDR3: CASTPSGIMNTEAFF. DNA for the CDR3: TGTGCCAGCACCCCAAGTGGGATTATGAACACTGAAGCTTTCTTT.

The genes are TRBV28 and TRBJ1-4; D is unclear. Germline V gene data show CDR1 as MDHEN and CDR2 as SYDVKM. CDR3 length: 11 amino acids. The V end was cut by 4 bases, the J end by 8 bases, with 5 bases between. The CDR3 DNA is TGTGCCAGCAGTTCCCCCGAAAAACTGTTTTTT. This encodes CASSSPEKLFF.

This chain links TRBV5-1 with TRBJ2-2; TRBD2 matches 9 bases. Per the germline V gene, CDR1 is SGHRS and CDR2 is YFSETQ. V lost 4 bases, J lost 7 bases, and 14 bases stayed unmatched. The CDR3 is 17 residues long. Here the CDR3 reads CASSRTPSGTILGELFF. DNA for the CDR3: TGCGCCAGCAGCCGAACCCCTAGCGGGACCATCCTCGGGGAGCTGTTTTTT. The full variable domain, completed using reference TRBV5-1 and TRBJ2-2, is KAGVTQTPRYLIKTRGQQVTLSCSPISGHRSVSWYQQTPGQGLQFLFEYFSETQRNKGNFPGRFSGRQFSNSRSEMNVSTLELGDSALYLCASSRTPSGTILGELFFGEGSRLTVL.

This rearrangement joins TRBV7-6 to TRBJ1-1, with 9 bases identical to TRBD1. The ends lost 2 bases at V and 6 bases at J; junction bases unmatched: 7. The CDR3 length is 15 residues. Germline CDR1 is SGHVS and CDR2 is FNYEAQ. For the CDR3, the DNA is TGTGCCAGCAGCTTAACTACAGGGGGCGTCGCTGAAGCTTTCTTT. Translated, it gives CASSLTTGGVAEAFF.

The chain combines TRBV2 with TRBJ2-7; D is uncertain. V dropped 7 bases and J dropped 7 bases, with 14 bases sitting between them. CDR1 is SNHLY and CDR2 is FYNNEI in the germline V gene. The CDR3 consists of 12 residues. CDR3 coding DNA: TGTGCCAGCAATTGGAACGTTCGGGAGCAGTACTTC. Its protein is CASNWNVREQYF.

For this clone: This CDR3 is also generated by other DNA sequences in the sample. The chain links TRBV5-1 to TRBJ2-5; no definite D call. The V and J ends lost 2 bases and 2 bases respectively, with 7 bases between them. The length of the CDR3 is 13 residues. CDR1 SGHRS and CDR2 YFSETQ come from the germline V gene. The CDR3 loop is CASSFRVQETQYF. The CDR3 DNA is TGCGCCAGCAGCTTCAGAGTTCAAGAGACCCAGTACTTC.

J is TRBJ2-7 and V is TRBV11-2; D perhaps matches TRBD2 (6 bases). CDR3 length: 13 residues. Trimming took off 6 bases at V and 5 bases at J, with 14 bases between the two ends. Germline CDR1 is SGHAT and CDR2 is FQNNGV. The CDR3 spells CASRRLGEDEQYF. CDR3 sequence (DNA): TGTGCCAGCAGGCGACTTGGGGAGGACGAGCAGTACTTC.

V gene TRBV7-8 combines with J gene TRBJ2-1; the D is unclear. Germline lookup yields CDR1 SGHVS and CDR2 FQNEAQ. This CDR3 is 16 amino acids long. V lost 3 bases and J 6 bases, leaving 18 bases between the germline ends. The CDR3 nucleotides are TGTGCCAGCAGCTTGACCGGCCCCGGGCTTGGCAATGAGCAGTTCTTC. Encoded protein: CASSLTGPGLGNEQFF. Full variable domain (outside the CDR3, taken from reference TRBV7-8 and TRBJ2-1): GAGVSQSPRYKVAKRGQDVALRCDPISGHVSLFWYQQALGQGPEFLTYFQNEAQLDKSGLPSDRFFAERPEGSVSTLKIQRTQQEDSAVYLCASSLTGPGLGNEQFFGPGTRLTVL.

The rearrangement uses TRBV28 and TRBJ1-2; D not certain. CDR1 and CDR2 from the germline V gene are MDHEN and SYDVKM. Trimming left V 6 bases short and J 6 bases short, with 11 bases between. The CDR3 loop spans 12 amino acids. The CDR3 region has the DNA TGTGCCAGCAGCCTCTCACGGGATGGCTACACCTTC. Protein sequence: CASSLSRDGYTF.